The 4 T cell receptor beta chains in this list originate from one sample, sequenced in a study of response to subunit inactivated influenza vaccine. TCRdb used MiXCR to reprocess the RT-PCR reads, holding one entry per CDR3 protein. The sample records 700,000 to 800,000 distinct CDR3 sequences, about 18% being singletons. The sequences come from PBMCs from blood, collected around 5 days after vaccination. The receptors here all came from a man aged 50 to 60 who received an inactivated influenza vaccine.

The chain combines TRBV12-3 or TRBV12-4 with TRBJ2-3; tentatively, D is TRBD1 or TRBD2 (5 bases each). The CDR3 sequence is 14 residues long. Trimming removed 6 bases at V and 0 bases at J, with 10 bases between. The CDR3 nucleotides read TGTGCCAGCAGACCGAGGGACAGCACAGATACGCAGTATTTT. This codes for CASRPRDSTDTQYF.

This clonotype was counted a few times. V usage is TRBV24-1 and J usage is TRBJ2-7, with D uncertain. The CDR3 has 13 residues. Germline V gene data show CDR1 as KGHDR and CDR2 as SFDVKD. V lost 3 bases, J lost 5 bases, and 10 bases lay in between. The CDR3 sequence is CATSDMDGHEQYF. The CDR3 DNA follows: TGTGCCACCAGTGATATGGACGGACACGAGCAGTACTTC.

In this sample, this clonotype turned up a few times. V and J are TRBV20-1 and TRBJ2-3, with a possible D match to TRBD2 (5 bases). There are 13 residues in the CDR3. V lost 6 bases and J 6 bases, leaving 16 bases between the germline ends. In germline, CDR1 is DFQATT, CDR2 SNEGSKA (reference sequence). CDR3 DNA sequence: TGCAGTGCCCTGCTAGCCAATCGTGATACGCAGTATTTT. Its protein product is CSALLANRDTQYF.

This rearrangement joins TRBV5-1 to TRBJ1-1; D is ambiguous. Trimming took off 2 bases at V and 1 base at J, with 9 bases between the two ends. The germline V gene has CDR1 SGHRS and CDR2 YFSETQ. This CDR3 spans 14 amino acids. In nucleotides, the CDR3 is TGCGCCAGCAGCTTTGAACACCCGAACACTGAAGCTTTCTTT. Translation gives CASSFEHPNTEAFF.